This TCR beta chain was recorded in a study of technical replicates of blood from a handful of donors. Assay: immunoSEQ multiplex PCR; the TCRdb copy retains only in-frame clones and omits some. The sample holds around 76,000 clones, around 90% seen once. This clone was seen a single time. The sequenced sample consisted of T cells isolated from PBMCs. The clonotype was recovered from a human donor in good health.

For the CDR3, the DNA is TGTGCCAGCAGTCCCCTATACGAGCAGTACTTC. It specifies CASSPLYEQYF. The gene calls are TRBV28 and TRBJ2-7, with unresolved D. Germline V CDR1 and CDR2: MDHEN, SYDVKM. V lost 5 bases, J lost 4 bases, and 6 bases lay in between. This CDR3 contains 11 residues.